The present entry profiles one T cell receptor beta chain with its context. Per the germline V gene, CDR1 is MRHNA and CDR2 is SNTAGT. The CDR3 has 18 amino acids. The V end lost 0 bases, the J end lost 0 bases, and 16 bases lay between the germline ends. This sample is part of a study of blood T cell repertoires in COVID-19. Authors' methods: Nucleated cell counts were estimated from reference gene primer amplification. Libraries were prepared by immunoSEQ multiplex PCR; TCRdb keeps only in-frame clonotypes and omits some of them. V and J calls and clone size are copied from that table; D and trimming were computed from the DNA. The table records more than 200,000 clones, approximately 84% of them present only once. For recovered donors of Cohort 3, there were two negative PCRs, clearance, or symptom resolution.

The source is a man aged 40-49 years who had recovered from COVID-19. The chain has TRBV6-4 and TRBJ2-3; possibly TRBD2 for D (5 bases). Material: PBMCs or T cells enriched from blood (not recorded which). CDR3: CASSDSRWRAPSTDTQYF. The CDR3 region has the DNA TGTGCCAGCAGTGACTCGAGATGGCGGGCCCCTAGCACAGATACGCAGTATTTT.